The clone carrying this T cell receptor (beta chain) was counted only a few times. Its antigen is undetermined. The data stem from a study of human T cells and chemical hapten exposure. On the study more broadly: Weekly scalp doses of diphenylcyclopropenone were given to patients during the approximately 25-week study.

Time point described: patch test 1, 2 weeks after DPC sensitization. This sample's treatment: therapeutic diphenylcyclopropenone sensitization with weekly scalp DPC. Only after blood had been drawn was each patch test applied. The library put unique molecular identifiers onto individual cDNA molecules. TCRdb called the RACE reads again in MiXCR, with one record for every CDR3 protein. This table holds around 300,000 distinct CDR3 sequences, 5.5% to 8% found once. The CDR3 is 18 residues long. Germline V gene data show CDR1 as MNHEY and CDR2 as SVGEGT. The V and J ends lost 2 bases and 4 bases respectively, with 20 bases between them. The study, taken as a whole, reports: Expanded TCR counts at PT1 went up together with patch test score, a positive correlation.

Material: whole blood, obtained in connection with sensitization to the hapten diphenylcyclopropenone (DPC). The origin of this receptor is a woman aged 18-29 years with alopecia areata. Some clones in this sample may be carry-over from other donors' samples. The rearrangement links TRBV6-2 or TRBV6-3 to TRBJ2-2; no reliable D call. The CDR3 DNA reads TGTGCCAGCAGTTACAAATCAAGCGCGCCATCTCCCACCGGGGAGCTGTTTTTT. This gives the protein CASSYKSSAPSPTGELFF.